Listed below are T cell receptor beta chains from one sample, sequenced in a study of regulatory dendritic cells for organ transplantation. Sequenced by immunoSEQ multiplex PCR; TCRdb stores in-frame clones only, minus some. The sample carries 9,500 to 15,000 clones, roughly 60% recorded once. Their antigen targets remain unknown. The sample comprised naive CD8+ T cells from blood cultured with dendritic cells. The receptors shown here come from a human donor in good health. Both conserved end residues are part of each CDR3. Each record gives: D gene, V gene, clone size, J gene, CDR3 protein, CDR3 DNA. The D gene is left open where the match is weak. Rows may omit the clone size; those that give it use once, few, many or a size class.

TRBD2	TRBV19	.	TRBJ2-3	CATGLSSTDTQYF	TGTGCCACGGGACTATCTAGCACAGATACGCAGTATTTT
.	TRBV7-6	.	TRBJ2-1	CASSLDSSSYNEQFF	TGTGCCAGCAGCTTAGATAGCAGTTCCTACAATGAGCAGTTCTTC
TRBD1	TRBV9	few	TRBJ1-1	CASSGSTGVHEAFF	TGTGCCAGCAGCGGATCAACAGGGGTCCATGAAGCTTTCTTT
.	TRBV4-1	.	TRBJ1-2	CASSPTVANYGYTF	TGCGCCAGCAGCCCGACAGTAGCTAACTATGGCTACACCTTC
.	TRBV11-2	few	TRBJ2-5	CASSRRGDLVETQYF	TGTGCCAGCAGCCGGCGGGGTGACCTGGTGGAGACCCAGTACTTC
TRBD1	TRBV7-8	.	TRBJ2-3	CASSLETGTGGTDTQYF	TGTGCCAGCAGCTTAGAGACGGGGACAGGGGGCACAGATACGCAGTATTTT
.	TRBV7-9	once	TRBJ2-7	CASSFKSAEGYEQYF	TGTGCCAGCAGCTTTAAATCCGCGGAGGGGTACGAGCAGTACTTC
.	TRBV5-1	.	TRBJ1-4	CARLATNEKLFF	TGCGCCAGACTGGCAACTAATGAAAAACTGTTTTTT
.	TRBV5-6	.	TRBJ2-3	CASSSRGWTDTQYF	TGTGCCAGCAGCTCCAGGGGTTGGACAGATACGCAGTATTTT
TRBD1	TRBV6-6	.	TRBJ1-5	CASRTGGAEPQHF	TGTGCCAGCAGAACAGGGGGCGCGGAGCCCCAGCATTTT
TRBD2	TRBV9	.	TRBJ2-1	CASSAGLNEQFF	TGTGCCAGCAGCGCGGGACTAAATGAGCAGTTCTTC
.	TRBV4-3	.	TRBJ2-1	CASSQDLAVYNEQFF	TGCGCCAGCAGCCAAGATTTGGCGGTCTACAATGAGCAGTTCTTC
.	TRBV5-6	.	TRBJ1-4	CASSFGGGNEKLFF	TGTGCCAGCAGCTTTGGGGGGGGTAATGAAAAACTGTTTTTT
.	TRBV6-4	.	TRBJ2-2	CASSDSPGAGELFF	TGTGCCAGCAGTGACTCCCCGGGGGCCGGGGAGCTGTTTTTT
.	TRBV7-8	.	TRBJ2-5	CASSLMTPQETQYF	TGTGCCAGCAGCTTGATGACACCGCAAGAGACCCAGTACTTC
.	TRBV2	.	TRBJ1-1	CASRPGGFPEAFF	TGTGCCAGCAGGCCGGGAGGGTTCCCTGAAGCTTTCTTT
TRBD1	TRBV7-9	.	TRBJ1-1	CASSLGGTGEAFF	TGTGCCAGCAGCTTGGGTGGGACAGGGGAAGCTTTCTTT
.	TRBV27	.	TRBJ2-5	CASIFQETQYF	TGTGCCAGCATCTTCCAAGAGACCCAGTACTTC
.	TRBV7-8	few	TRBJ1-2	CASSFSDLANYGYTF	TGTGCCAGCAGCTTTAGCGACCTAGCTAACTATGGCTACACCTTC
.	TRBV4-1	.	TRBJ1-1	CASRAGLTEAFF	TGCGCCAGCAGGGCAGGGCTCACTGAAGCTTTCTTT
TRBD1	TRBV2	.	TRBJ1-5	CASREDRGRQPQHF	TGTGCCAGCAGGGAGGACAGGGGGAGGCAGCCCCAGCATTTT
TRBD1	TRBV9	.	TRBJ2-3	CASSQGQDSTDTQYF	TGTGCCAGCAGCCAGGGACAGGACAGCACAGATACGCAGTATTTT
.	TRBV5-1	few	TRBJ2-2	CASSFRSGELFF	TGCGCCAGCAGCTTTAGATCCGGGGAGCTGTTTTTT
.	TRBV4-1	.	TRBJ2-1	CASSQATGVVNNEQFF	TGCGCCAGCAGCCAAGCCACGGGGGTTGTTAACAATGAGCAGTTCTTC
TRBD1	TRBV19	.	TRBJ2-7	CASSISDRAYEQYF	TGTGCCAGTAGTATTTCGGACAGGGCCTACGAGCAGTACTTC
.	TRBV6-1	.	TRBJ2-1	CASSERGGEQFF	TGTGCCAGCAGTGAAAGGGGTGGCGAGCAGTTCTTC
.	TRBV19	few	TRBJ2-7	CASSIFTGISYEQYF	TGTGCCAGTAGTATATTTACAGGGATTTCCTACGAGCAGTACTTC
.	TRBV11-2	.	TRBJ1-1	CASRETEVFEAFF	TGTGCCAGCAGGGAAACAGAAGTATTTGAAGCTTTCTTT
.	TRBV7-9	few	TRBJ2-7	CASSSPGFYEQYF	TGTGCCAGCAGCTCTCCAGGGTTTTACGAGCAGTACTTC
.	TRBV7-8	.	TRBJ1-1	CASSLRVEPEAFF	TGTGCCAGCAGCTTACGGGTGGAGCCTGAAGCTTTCTTT